This entry is about one TCR beta chain. Before vaccination, two weeks after the third vaccination, and at progression, PBMC were collected. The data were obtained in a study of glioma-infiltrating T cells after dendritic cell vaccination. Measured with immunoSEQ multiplex PCR; TCRdb has only the in-frame clones, and not every one. Counted here are 30,000 to 40,000 clones, just under 85% occurring once; the ten biggest clones make up 7.5% to 10%. CDR3 length: 15 residues. The germline CDR1 and CDR2 sequences are MNHNS and SASEGT. The V and J ends lost 4 bases and 2 bases, in that order; junction bases with no gene match: 5.

The TCR comes from a human donor with glioblastoma. The source was blood, collected before dendritic cell vaccination. The chain links TRBV6-1 to TRBJ2-5; 9 bases map to TRBD2. CDR3 sequence (DNA): TGTGCCAGCAGTGTGCTGCGGGGGGGGCAAGAGACCCAGTACTTC. Its translation: CASSVLRGGQETQYF.